The 15 T cell receptor beta chains in this list originate from one sample, sequenced in a study of T cell responses to AZD1222 COVID-19 vaccine. Libraries were prepared by immunoSEQ multiplex PCR; TCRdb keeps only in-frame clonotypes and omits some of them. The repertoire includes some 73,000 clones, nearly 90% of them detected once, and about a tenth sits in the top ten. Source: peripheral blood, taken 28 days after the second AZD1222 dose. These receptors came from an adult who received the AZD1222 COVID-19 vaccine.

This clone was counted once. The chain has TRBV5-1 and TRBJ1-1; TRBD1 agrees at 9 bases. The CDR3 totals 14 residues. In germline, CDR1 is SGHRS, CDR2 YFSETQ. V dropped 5 bases and J dropped 4; count of bases not matched to a gene: 6. The CDR3 loop reads CASRTQTGGTEAFF. The CDR3 nucleotides are TGCGCCAGCAGGACTCAGACAGGGGGCACTGAAGCTTTCTTT.

V and J are TRBV7-2 and TRBJ1-2, with D perhaps TRBD1 (5 bases). V was shortened by 6 bases and J by 4 bases, with 15 bases between the two germline ends. Germline loops: CDR1 SGHTA, CDR2 FQGNSA. The CDR3 has 14 residues. The CDR3 DNA is TGTGCCAGCAGTGCCAGACAGCCTTTCTATGGCTACACCTTC. It encodes CASSARQPFYGYTF.

The chain links TRBV28 to TRBJ1-4, with D perhaps matching TRBD1 (5 bases). This CDR3 region has 16 residues. Trimming pared 8 bases from V and 0 bases from J, leaving 16 bases between. Looked up from germline, CDR1 is MDHEN and CDR2 is SYDVKM. The CDR3 loop is CASPPPGQATNEKLFF. The CDR3 coding sequence is TGTGCCAGCCCTCCCCCCGGACAAGCAACTAATGAAAAACTGTTTTTT.

This chain links TRBV19 with TRBJ1-5, with D possibly being TRBD1 (5 bases). The germline gives CDR1 LNHDA, CDR2 SQIVND (reference sequence). V shed 4 bases and J shed 7 bases, with 20 bases lying between them. The CDR3 has 16 residues. DNA for the CDR3: TGTGCCAGTAGTACCGTACGACAGCTATCTTCCCAGCCCCAGCATTTT. It is translated as CASSTVRQLSSQPQHF.

This chain links TRBV19 with TRBJ1-5, with 11 bases identical to TRBD1. The CDR3 loop spans 16 amino acids. Trimming at V came to 5 bases and at J to 6 bases, leaving 9 bases not matched to a gene. Germline V gives CDR1 LNHDA, CDR2 SQIVND (reference sequence). The CDR3 sequence: CASSPRDRGAGQPQHF. The CDR3 DNA reads TGTGCCAGTAGTCCCCGGGACAGGGGGGCCGGTCAGCCCCAGCATTTT.

This clone was counted only a few times. This sequence joins TRBV21-1 and TRBJ1-3; the table's D call, TRBD1, has no DNA check behind it. TRBV21-1 is a pseudogene segment. The CDR3 length is 14 residues. CDR3 nucleotides: TGTGCCAGCAGCAAAGAGACAGGGGGGCACACCATATATTTT. Protein sequence: CASSKETGGHTIYF.

V is TRBV19 and J is TRBJ2-3; D possibly uses TRBD1 or TRBD2 (5 bases each). Looked up from germline, CDR1 is LNHDA and CDR2 is SQIVND (reference sequence). Trimming pared 7 bases from V and 0 bases from J, leaving 17 bases between. This CDR3 is 16 amino acids long. The CDR3 sequence: CASTPGWGSSTDTQYF. Written as DNA, the CDR3 is TGTGCCAGTACCCCAGGCTGGGGGTCTAGCACAGATACGCAGTATTTT.

This chain links TRBV19 with TRBJ2-5; D gene uncertain. V was clipped by 6 bases and J by 5 bases, with 4 bases between them. Germline V gives CDR1 LNHDA, CDR2 SQIVND (reference sequence). There are 10 residues in the CDR3. Here the CDR3 DNA reads TGTGCCAGTAGAGGGGAGACCCAGTACTTC. The encoded protein is CASRGETQYF.

The V call is TRBV19, the J call TRBJ1-4; 7 bases agree with TRBD1. CDR3 size: 14 residues. V gave up 8 bases and J gave up 2 bases; unmatched junction bases: 5. Germline CDR1 reads LNHDA; CDR2 reads SQIVND (reference sequence). The CDR3 DNA is TGTGCCAGTCGACAGGGATCCACTAATGAAAAACTGTTTTTT. Translation: CASRQGSTNEKLFF.

This sequence joins TRBV7-9 and TRBJ1-2; 10 positions match TRBD1. The CDR3 runs 14 residues. V was clipped by 3 bases and J by 7 bases; unmatched bases: 5. CDR1 and CDR2 from the germline V gene are SEHNR and FQNEAQ (reference sequence). CDR3 residues: CASSFGGTGVGYTF. As DNA, the CDR3 is TGTGCCAGCAGCTTTGGGGGGACAGGGGTTGGCTACACCTTC.

This clone was seen only once. The J gene is TRBJ2-2, the V gene TRBV7-6; unclear D gene. CDR3 length: 15 amino acids. The germline V gene has CDR1 SGHVS and CDR2 FNYEAQ. V lost 5 bases to trimming and J lost 0 bases, with 10 bases between them. DNA for the CDR3: TGTGCCAGCAGCCGTGCCCCCGCGAACACCGGGGAGCTGTTTTTT. Translated: CASSRAPANTGELFF.

This clone appeared a single time. The CDR3, as DNA: TGTGCCATCAGTGAGGGGGGGAACACTGAAGCTTTCTTT. Translated, it gives CAISEGGNTEAFF. V is TRBV10-3 and J is TRBJ1-1, with a possible D match to TRBD1 (5 bases). CDR1 is ENHRY, CDR2 SYGVKD, per germline. The CDR3 runs to 13 residues. With 2 bases removed from V and 1 base from J, the gap between germline ends came to 5 bases.

The chain employs TRBV5-8 and TRBJ1-5; D not certain. V lost 4 bases, J lost 5 bases, and 10 bases lay in between. Germline assignment: CDR1 SGHTS and CDR2 YDEGEE. The CDR3 is 13 residues long. This CDR3 is CASSIDRDQPQHF. CDR3 DNA sequence: TGTGCCAGCAGCATTGATAGAGATCAGCCCCAGCATTTT.

The V and J genes are TRBV7-2 and TRBJ1-5; TRBD1 might be the D (5 bases). Trimming removed 0 bases at V and 2 bases at J, with 11 bases between. This CDR3 has 16 residues. Germline V gene sequence: CDR1 SGHTA, CDR2 FQGNSA. The CDR3 DNA reads TGTGCCAGCAGCTTAGCTTGGCAGGGAGGCAATCAGCCCCAGCATTTT. It yields the protein CASSLAWQGGNQPQHF.

The gene calls are TRBV6-5 and TRBJ2-1; 7 bases line up with TRBD1. The CDR3 has 14 residues. Germline V gene lookup returns CDR1 MNHEY and CDR2 SVGAGI. After removal of 7 bases from V and 4 bases from J, the junction contained 7 bases not matched to a gene. The CDR3 loop is CASTPDRLYNEQFF. CDR3 DNA sequence: TGTGCCAGCACCCCGGACAGGCTTTACAATGAGCAGTTCTTC.